This T cell receptor (beta chain) was obtained from a study of OX40 agonist ivuxolimab in advanced cancers. General study findings and limits: With doses of 0.1 to 3.0 mg/kg, CD4+ and CD8+ blood T cells had undergone clonal expansion by week 6.

Of note for this clone: The antigen remains undetermined.

The V and J ends lost 7 bases and 8 bases respectively, with 12 bases between them. Germline V gene sequence: CDR1 MNHEY, CDR2 SVGAGI. The CDR3 loop spans 12 amino acids. Assay: immunoSEQ multiplex PCR; the TCRdb copy retains only in-frame clones and omits some. The data contain thousands of clones, around 90% of them singletons. The source material was CD4+ or CD8+ T cells sorted from blood, sampled in a trial of the OX40 agonist ivuxolimab. The TCR was taken from an adult with an advanced solid tumor such as melanoma, head and neck, liver or kidney cancer. The chain links TRBV6-5 to TRBJ2-1; perhaps D is TRBD1 or TRBD2 (5 bases each). The CDR3 nucleotides read TGTGCCAGCACTGCTGTGGGGGATGAGCAGTTCTTC. Translation: CASTAVGDEQFF.